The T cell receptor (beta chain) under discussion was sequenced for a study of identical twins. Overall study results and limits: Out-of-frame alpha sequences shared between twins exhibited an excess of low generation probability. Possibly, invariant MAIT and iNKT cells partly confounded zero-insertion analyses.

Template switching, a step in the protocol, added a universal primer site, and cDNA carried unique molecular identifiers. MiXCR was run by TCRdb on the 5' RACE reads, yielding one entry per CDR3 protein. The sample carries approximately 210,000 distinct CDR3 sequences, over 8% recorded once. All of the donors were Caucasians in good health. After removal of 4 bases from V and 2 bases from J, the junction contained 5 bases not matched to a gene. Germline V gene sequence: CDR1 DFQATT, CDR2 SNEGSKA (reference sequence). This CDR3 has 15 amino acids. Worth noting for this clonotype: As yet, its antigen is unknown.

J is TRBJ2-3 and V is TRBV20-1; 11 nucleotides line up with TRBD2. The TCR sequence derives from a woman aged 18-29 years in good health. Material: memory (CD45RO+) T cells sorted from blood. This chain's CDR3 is CSATTSGSFTDTQYF. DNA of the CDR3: TGCAGTGCTACCACTAGCGGGAGTTTCACAGATACGCAGTATTTT.